The rows below give T cell receptor beta chains drawn from one sample of a study of immune evolution from preneoplasia to lung adenocarcinoma. Generated by immunoSEQ multiplex PCR, the TCRdb table keeps only in-frame clones and is missing some. Among roughly 4,800 clones listed, 75% to 90% were seen once. Sequencing was performed on FFPE atypical adenomatous hyperplasia tissue from the lung. The receptor source for this set is a person aged 65 to 85 with lung adenocarcinoma. The CDR3 runs from the conserved cysteine through the conserved F or W. Each record gives: V gene, J gene, D gene, clone size, CDR3 DNA, CDR3 protein. D genes are given only for firm matches. Part of the rows lack a size; the others show once, few, many or a class for expanded clones.

TRBV18,TRBJ2-7,-,-,TGTGCCAGCTCACTTGGACACGAACAGCCCTACGAGCAGTACTTC,CASSLGHEQPYEQYF
TRBV27,TRBJ2-1,-,-,TGTGCCAGCAGTTTAACCCGGGGACTCCTTAATGAGCAGTTCTTC,CASSLTRGLLNEQFF
TRBV30,TRBJ2-3,-,once,TGTGCCTGGACCAGGGGAACAGATACGCAGTATTTT,CAWTRGTDTQYF
TRBV2,TRBJ2-4,TRBD2,-,TGTGCCAGCAGTGAAGGCGAGCGGGGCATTCAGTACTTC,CASSEGERGIQYF
TRBV29-1,TRBJ1-1,-,-,TGCAGCGTTTCCGGGCCTTGGGCTTTCTTT,CSVSGPWAFF
TRBV9,TRBJ2-5,-,-,TGTGCCAGCAGCTCTGGTTCGGGCCTGGGAGAGACCCAGTACTTC,CASSSGSGLGETQYF
TRBV7-9,TRBJ1-2,-,-,TGTGCCAGCAGCTCAGAGGGGCACTATGGCTACACCTTC,CASSSEGHYGYTF
TRBV5-1,TRBJ2-6,-,-,TGCGCCAGCAGCCGGCGGGCAGTGAGCTCTGGGGCCAACGTCCTGACTTTC,CASSRRAVSSGANVLTF
TRBV16,TRBJ1-1,-,-,TGTGCCAGCAGCCAATCCCCCATCACTGAAGCTTTCTTT,CASSQSPITEAFF
TRBV2,TRBJ2-1,TRBD2,-,TGTGCCAGCAGTAATGCCCCAACTAGCGCCGCCTTAAAGTTCTTC,CASSNAPTSAALKFF
TRBV7-9,TRBJ2-1,-,-,TGTGCCAGCAGCTTGCCCTGGGGCGGTGAGCAGTTCTTC,CASSLPWGGEQFF
TRBV29-1,TRBJ1-2,-,-,TGCAGCGGAGGGGATAACTATGGCTACACCTTC,CSGGDNYGYTF
TRBV12-5,TRBJ1-2,-,-,TGTGCTCTGGGGGCAAACTATGGCTACACCTTC,CALGANYGYTF
TRBV2,TRBJ1-2,TRBD1,few,TGTGCCAGCAGTGAAGCGGACACAGGGGACGGCTACACCTTC,CASSEADTGDGYTF
TRBV6-1,TRBJ2-7,TRBD1,-,TGTGCCAGCAGTGAAAATACAGGGGAATACGAGCAGTACTTC,CASSENTGEYEQYF
TRBV27,TRBJ2-7,TRBD1,-,TGTGCCAGCAGTTTGACCAGGGGGCTTTTGAACGAGCAGTACTTC,CASSLTRGLLNEQYF
TRBV10-2,TRBJ2-1,TRBD2,-,TGCGCCAGCACTACGGGAGGTAGGGATGAGCAGTTCTTC,CASTTGGRDEQFF
TRBV19,TRBJ2-7,TRBD2,-,TGTGCCAGTAGTGACAGGACTAGCGGGAGACACGAGCAGTACTTC,CASSDRTSGRHEQYF
TRBV30,TRBJ2-3,-,once,TGTGCCTGGGTACCAAAGACAGCTACTCTATTTAACACAGATACGCAGTATTTT,CAWVPKTATLFNTDTQYF
TRBV19,TRBJ1-1,TRBD1,-,TGTGCCAGTATCCAGGGGGGGGGTTCCACTGAAGCTTTCTTT,CASIQGGGSTEAFF
TRBV5-6,TRBJ1-2,-,-,TGTGCCAGCAGCTTGGAGGACTATGGCTACACCTTC,CASSLEDYGYTF
TRBV27,TRBJ1-1,-,once,TGTGCCAGCACCCCGGGACGGTCACGGACTGAAGCTTTCTTT,CASTPGRSRTEAFF
TRBV15,TRBJ2-3,TRBD1,-,TGTGCCACCAGCAGAGCTGCAGGGGGAGATACGCAGTATTTT,CATSRAAGGDTQYF
TRBV5-1,TRBJ2-1,TRBD1,-,TGCGCCAGCAGCTTGGATCAAAACAGGGGCTCCTACAATGAGCAGTTCTTC,CASSLDQNRGSYNEQFF
TRBV30,TRBJ1-4,-,once,TGTGCCTGGAGCGCGGCAAACAAGGGGGAAAAACTGTTTTTT,CAWSAANKGEKLFF
TRBV25-1,TRBJ2-7,TRBD1,-,TGTGCCAGCAAGGGACAGGGAGGCTACGAGCAGTACTTC,CASKGQGGYEQYF
TRBV7-3,TRBJ2-2,TRBD2,-,TGTGCCAGCAGCTTAAGGCTAGCGGGAGTTGCCGGGGAGCTGTTTTTT,CASSLRLAGVAGELFF
TRBV10-2,TRBJ1-1,TRBD1,once,TGCGCCATCGGGACAGGGAACACTGAAGCTTTCTTT,CAIGTGNTEAFF
TRBV30,TRBJ1-1,-,-,TGTGCCTGGAAGCGACACACAAGTGAAGCTTTCTTT,CAWKRHTSEAFF
TRBV6-4,TRBJ2-1,TRBD2,-,TGTGCCAGCAGTGACTCCGGGACTAGCGGGAGCAATGAGCAGTTCTTC,CASSDSGTSGSNEQFF
TRBV30,TRBJ1-2,-,once,TGTGCCTCGACGCCGGGACACCGGACGGGCGGCTACACCTTC,CASTPGHRTGGYTF
TRBV7-2,TRBJ1-2,-,-,TGTGCCAGCAGCACTCTTAGCGGTGGCTACACCTTC,CASSTLSGGYTF
TRBV9,TRBJ2-5,-,-,TGTGCCAGCAGCGCCCTTCGGGGGTCCCAAGAGACCCAGTACTTC,CASSALRGSQETQYF
TRBV11-2,TRBJ2-1,TRBD2,-,TGTGCCAGCAGCTTAAGAACTAGCGGGAGGGGCGATGAGCAGTTCTTC,CASSLRTSGRGDEQFF
TRBV28,TRBJ1-5,-,-,TGTGCCAGCAGTCCCCAACCCGGGGGCGGCAATCAGCCCCAGCATTTT,CASSPQPGGGNQPQHF
TRBV19,TRBJ1-5,TRBD1,-,TGTGCCAGTAGCCAACAGGGGGGTGTGGAGCCCCAGCATTTT,CASSQQGGVEPQHF
TRBV4-1,TRBJ2-4,-,once,TGCGCCAGCAGCCAAGTATTGAGGGCGAGAAACATTCAGTACTTC,CASSQVLRARNIQYF
TRBV27,TRBJ1-5,-,-,TGTGCCAGCAGCGCCGGGATCCTTAGCAATCAGCCCCAGCATTTT,CASSAGILSNQPQHF
TRBV10-1,TRBJ2-1,-,few,TGCGCCAGCAGCCCCGGGGATTATAATGAGCAGTTCTTC,CASSPGDYNEQFF
TRBV9,TRBJ2-3,-,-,TGTGCCAGCAGCGTAGGAGGTGTAAATACGCAGTATTTT,CASSVGGVNTQYF
TRBV5-6,TRBJ1-1,-,-,TGTGCCAGCAATGTTGTGAACACTGAAGCTTTCTTT,CASNVVNTEAFF
TRBV18,TRBJ2-5,TRBD1,-,TGTGCCAGCTCACCGGGACAGGGGGCCCGGACCCAGTACTTC,CASSPGQGARTQYF
TRBV30,TRBJ2-7,-,-,TGTGCCTGGAGTGTACGTGAAGGAGGGAGAATTAACGAGCAGTACTTC,CAWSVREGGRINEQYF
TRBV5-1,TRBJ1-5,-,-,TGCGCCAGCAGCCCAGGGGATAATCAGCCCCAGCATTTT,CASSPGDNQPQHF
TRBV9,TRBJ2-1,-,-,TGTGCCAGCAGCGTAGAGGGACACTCTGGTGCGCAGTTCTTC,CASSVEGHSGAQFF
TRBV6-4,TRBJ1-2,TRBD1,-,TGTGCCAGCAGTGGCGACAGGGGAGTTGGTGGCTACACCTTC,CASSGDRGVGGYTF